The 2 T cell receptor beta chains listed next were all sequenced from one sample in a study of blood T cell repertoires in COVID-19. Profiling relied on immunoSEQ multiplex PCR, and the TCRdb table lists in-frame clones only, not all of them. The sample includes about 200,000 clones, about 89% of them seen just once. The source material was peripheral blood. The receptors stem from a man aged 35-49 years with acute or convalescent COVID-19.

The gene calls are TRBV10-1 and TRBJ2-5, with TRBD2 matching over 10 bases. Germline-derived CDR1 and CDR2 are WNHNN and SYGVQD (reference sequence). This CDR3 contains 16 residues. V shed 6 bases, J shed 1 base, and the junction held 8 bases outside the gene matches. DNA of the CDR3: TGCGCCAGCAGGAGGCTAGCGGGGGCCCTCCAAGAGACCCAGTACTTC. Residues: CASRRLAGALQETQYF.

V and J are TRBV11-2 and TRBJ2-5, with D maybe TRBD2 (5 bases). This CDR3 comprises 15 residues. From germline, CDR1 is SGHAT and CDR2 FQNNGV. Trimming removed 5 bases from V and 4 bases from J, with 17 bases in between. The CDR3 nucleotides read TGTGCCAGCAGCCCCCTGAGAGGGAAGGGAGAGACCCAGTACTTC. Translating gives CASSPLRGKGETQYF.